These 22 T cell receptor beta chains were all obtained from the same sample, sequenced in a study of CD8 T cells in Susac syndrome. With random hexamers, reverse transcription was performed on about 0.5 to 1 ug of RNA. Each CDR3 protein gets one entry after TCRdb re-called the immunoSEQ multiplex PCR reads with MiXCR. Of around 140,000 distinct CDR3 sequences listed, approximately 94% are singletons. The sequencing input was CD4+ T cells from PBMCs. These receptors came from a human donor in good health.

The V gene is TRBV7-2, the J gene TRBJ2-1; D is ambiguous. Trimming removed 1 base from V and 3 bases from J, with 7 bases in between. From germline, CDR1 is SGHTA and CDR2 FQGNSA. The CDR3 spans 14 residues. The CDR3 DNA reads TGTGCCAGCAGCTTAGACCCCAGCTACAATGAGCAGTTCTTC. This translates into CASSLDPSYNEQFF.

V gene TRBV5-1 combines with J gene TRBJ1-2; TRBD1 matches 7 bases. The CDR3 has 16 amino acids. V lost 4 bases and J lost 5; bases outside the gene matches: 14. Germline values: CDR1 SGHRS, CDR2 YFSETQ. CDR3 region: CASSLRLRQGRYGYTF. The CDR3 DNA is TGCGCCAGCAGCCTACGCCTACGACAGGGAAGATATGGCTACACCTTC. The full variable domain, with the rest looked up from reference TRBV5-1 and TRBJ1-2, is KAGVTQTPRYLIKTRGQQVTLSCSPISGHRSVSWYQQTPGQGLQFLFEYFSETQRNKGNFPGRFSGRQFSNSRSEMNVSTLELGDSALYLCASSLRLRQGRYGYTFGSGTRLTVV.

The chain is built from TRBV5-1 and TRBJ1-2; 7 bases are shared with TRBD1. J lost 5 bases, V lost 0 bases, and 7 bases had no gene match. Per the germline V gene, CDR1 is SGHRS and CDR2 is YFSETQ. CDR3 length: 15 amino acids. The CDR3, as DNA: TGCGCCAGCAGCTTGGCCGGGGACAGTGGGTATGGCTACACCTTC. It specifies CASSLAGDSGYGYTF.

This clonotype was counted a single time. The V call is TRBV12-3 or TRBV12-4, the J call TRBJ1-2, with D possibly being TRBD1 (6 bases). This CDR3 is built from 14 residues. With 0 bases removed from V and 5 bases from J, the gap between germline ends came to 10 bases. The CDR3 nucleotides are TGTGCCAGCAGTTTAGCGGAGGGGGTTTATGGCTACACCTTC. This translates into CASSLAEGVYGYTF.

In its sample, this clonotype was seen once. The rearrangement uses TRBV2 and TRBJ2-2, with D possibly matching TRBD1 (5 bases). V was clipped by 3 bases and J by 5 bases, with 7 bases between them. CDR1 SNHLY and CDR2 FYNNEI come from the germline V gene. This CDR3 is built from 13 residues. CDR3 residues: CASSDRATGELFF. CDR3 DNA: TGTGCCAGCAGTGACAGGGCAACCGGGGAGCTGTTTTTT.

The gene calls are TRBV3-1 and TRBJ2-2; D remains unclear. The germline V gene has CDR1 LGHDT and CDR2 YNNKEL (reference sequence). The CDR3 length is 12 residues. Trimming pared 0 bases from V and 8 bases from J, leaving 4 bases between. CDR3 protein: CASSQEGGELFF. CDR3 nucleotide sequence: TGTGCCAGCAGCCAAGAAGGGGGGGAGCTGTTTTTT.

The chain is built from TRBV27 and TRBJ1-5, with a weak D call TRBD1 (5 bases). Deletions cut 5 bases from V and 0 bases from J, with 17 bases between. Germline CDR1 and CDR2: MNHEY and SMNVEV (reference sequence). This CDR3 has 17 residues. The CDR3 reads CASSPLGNRYSNQPQHF. CDR3 nucleotide sequence: TGTGCCAGCAGTCCCCTCGGAAACAGGTATAGCAATCAGCCCCAGCATTTT.

J is TRBJ1-4 and V is TRBV18, with a tentative D call TRBD1 (6 bases). V lost 5 bases, J lost 6 bases, and 16 bases lay in between. CDR3 length: 15 amino acids. Germline V gene sequence: CDR1 KGHSH, CDR2 LQKENI. CDR3 nucleotides: TGTGCCAGCTCAGGGGGCCGAGCATTGGATGAAAAACTGTTTTTT. Protein product: CASSGGRALDEKLFF.

This clonotype was counted once. The chain combines TRBV12-5 with TRBJ2-5; TRBD1 aligns across 11 bases. The CDR3 contains 15 residues. CDR1 and CDR2 (germline): LGHNT, FRNRAP. J was trimmed by 5 bases and V by 4 bases; bases with no gene match: 6. CDR3 in amino acids: CASGSDRGRRETQYF. The CDR3 region has the DNA TGTGCTAGTGGTTCGGACAGGGGGCGTCGGGAGACCCAGTACTTC.

The genes are TRBV20-1 and TRBJ1-4, with D unclear. Germline V gene data show CDR1 as DFQATT and CDR2 as SNEGSKA (reference sequence). The CDR3 runs to 11 residues. Trimming stripped 6 bases from V and 7 bases from J, with 9 bases between. The CDR3 nucleotides read TGCAGTGCCCCGCTTCCTGAAAAACTGTTTTTT. Residues: CSAPLPEKLFF.

The chain is built from TRBV29-1 and TRBJ2-2; D not certain. The germline V gene has CDR1 SQVTM and CDR2 ANQGSEA. The CDR3 totals 13 residues. The V end was cut by 1 base, the J end by 0 bases, with 3 bases between. The CDR3 spells CSVEVTNTGELFF. The CDR3 DNA reads as TGCAGCGTTGAAGTAACGAACACCGGGGAGCTGTTTTTT.

The chain links TRBV18 to TRBJ1-2; 9 bases match TRBD1. The CDR3 covers 15 residues. Trimming removed 3 bases from V and 7 bases from J; junction bases left unmatched: 9. Germline V CDR1 and CDR2: KGHSH, LQKENI. This CDR3 is CASSPSTGGASGYTF. The CDR3 DNA reads as TGTGCCAGCTCACCTAGTACAGGGGGCGCATCTGGCTACACCTTC. The variable domain in full, completed from reference TRBV18 and TRBJ1-2, reads NAGVMQNPRHLVRRRGQEARLRCSPMKGHSHVYWYRQLPEEGLKFMVYLQKENIIDESGMPKERFSAEFPKEGPSILRIQQVVRGDSAAYFCASSPSTGGASGYTFGSGTRLTVV.

The chain joins TRBV19 to TRBJ2-4; 8 bases agree with TRBD1. V lost 3 bases and J lost 0; bases outside the gene matches: 13. The germline CDR1 and CDR2 sequences are LNHDA and SQIVND (reference sequence). This CDR3 is 19 amino acids long. In DNA form, the CDR3 reads TGTGCCAGTAGTATCTCGGCAGGGGGCTCTGATCTAGCCAAAAACATTCAGTACTTC. Translating it yields CASSISAGGSDLAKNIQYF. Based on the CDR3 plus reference TRBV19 and TRBJ2-4, the full variable domain is DGGITQSPKYLFRKEGQNVTLSCEQNLNHDAMYWYRQDPGQGLRLIYYSQIVNDFQKGDIAEGYSVSREKKESFPLTVTSAQKNPTAFYLCASSISAGGSDLAKNIQYFGAGTRLSVL.

The gene calls are TRBV28 and TRBJ2-1; TRBD2 aligns across 10 bases. V shed 6 bases and J 7 bases; nucleotides not matched to a gene: 9. CDR1 and CDR2 (germline): MDHEN, SYDVKM. The CDR3 is made up of 15 amino acids. DNA for the CDR3: TGTGCCAGCAGGTCCCTAGCGGGAGTATCAAATGAGCAGTTCTTC. Its protein product is CASRSLAGVSNEQFF.

The chain couples TRBV5-1 to TRBJ1-5; no definite D call. V was trimmed by 0 bases and J by 6 bases, leaving 10 bases between them. CDR1 and CDR2 from the germline V gene are SGHRS and YFSETQ. CDR3 length equals 14 residues. In DNA form, the CDR3 reads TGCGCCAGCAGCTTGGAAGGGCTGGCTCAGCCCCAGCATTTT. This sequence encodes CASSLEGLAQPQHF. The entire variable domain, with the rest obtained from reference TRBV5-1 and TRBJ1-5, is as follows: KAGVTQTPRYLIKTRGQQVTLSCSPISGHRSVSWYQQTPGQGLQFLFEYFSETQRNKGNFPGRFSGRQFSNSRSEMNVSTLELGDSALYLCASSLEGLAQPQHFGDGTRLSIL.

The chain combines TRBV30 with TRBJ1-1; TRBD1 matches at 9 bases. CDR1 is GTSNPN, CDR2 SVGIG, per germline (reference sequence). The CDR3 has 11 amino acids. J was trimmed by 12 bases and V by 2 bases; bases with no gene match: 4. The CDR3 nucleotides are TGTGCCTGGAGTAAAGGGACAGGGACTTTCTTT. The encoded protein is CAWSKGTGTFF.

The V gene is TRBV6-6, the J gene TRBJ2-7; 7 bases are shared with TRBD2. Trimming cost V 2 bases and J 7 bases; bases outside gene matches: 5. CDR3 length: 13 amino acids. CDR1 is MNHNY and CDR2 is SVGAGI in the germline V gene (reference sequence). Written as DNA, the CDR3 is TGTGCCAGCAGTTACCCGACTAGCTTGGAGCAGTACTTC. It codes for CASSYPTSLEQYF.

This rearrangement joins TRBV11-2 to TRBJ1-2; no clear D. The ends were cut back, 3 bases at V and 2 bases at J, with 19 bases in the middle. This CDR3 is 17 amino acids long. Germline V CDR1 and CDR2: SGHAT, FQNNGV. This CDR3 reads CASSFRQSSTENYGYTF. The CDR3 DNA reads as TGTGCCAGCAGCTTCCGTCAATCCTCAACGGAAAACTATGGCTACACCTTC. Based on the CDR3 plus reference TRBV11-2 and TRBJ1-2, the full variable domain is EAGVAQSPRYKIIEKRQSVAFWCNPISGHATLYWYQQILGQGPKLLIQFQNNGVVDDSQLPKDRFSAERLKGVDSTLKIQPAKLEDSAVYLCASSFRQSSTENYGYTFGSGTRLTVV.

This chain links TRBV27 with TRBJ1-1; D unclear. CDR1 is MNHEY and CDR2 is SMNVEV in the germline V gene (reference sequence). The CDR3 is 14 residues long. V lost 5 bases, J lost 1 base, and 11 bases lay in between. The CDR3 protein is CASSQYVANTEAFF. The CDR3 DNA is TGTGCCAGCAGTCAGTACGTAGCGAACACTGAAGCTTTCTTT.

The V call is TRBV30, the J call TRBJ2-3; perhaps TRBD2 as D (6 bases). Trimming stripped 2 bases from V and 0 bases from J, with 9 bases between. Germline V gene lookup returns CDR1 GTSNPN and CDR2 SVGIG (reference sequence). This CDR3 contains 14 residues. The CDR3 spells CAWSKGTSTDTQYF. Written as DNA, the CDR3 is TGTGCCTGGAGTAAGGGGACTAGCACAGATACGCAGTATTTT.

The V gene is TRBV18, the J gene TRBJ2-7, with 10 bases lining up with TRBD2. The germline V gene encodes CDR1 KGHSH and CDR2 LQKENI. This CDR3 region has 14 residues. V was pared by 3 bases and J by 4 bases, with 3 bases of the junction left unmatched. The CDR3 here is CASSPGLAFYEQYF. The DNA for the CDR3 is TGTGCCAGCTCACCGGGACTAGCGTTTTACGAGCAGTACTTC.

The rearrangement joins TRBV7-6 to TRBJ1-3, with TRBD1 matching 7 bases. The V segment lost 8 bases and the J segment 4 bases; nucleotides outside the gene matches: 17. Germline-derived CDR1 and CDR2 are SGHVS and FNYEAQ. This CDR3 region has 17 residues. The CDR3 spells CASGGRGASLAGNTIYF. The CDR3 region has the DNA TGTGCCAGCGGTGGCAGGGGGGCGAGTCTTGCAGGAAACACCATATATTTT.